The clone carrying this T cell receptor beta chain was counted many times. Antigen: not known. TCR beta CDR3 region amplification was performed from RNA transcripts. The HTBI set primed first-round TCR CDR3 RT-PCR. TCRdb independently ran MiXCR on the multiplex PCR reads; one entry per CDR3 protein. The sample consists of approximately 430,000 distinct CDR3 sequences, 15% to 18% of them appearing once. This entry comes from a study of T cells in Graves' hyperthyroidism and ophthalmopathy. Study results and limitations: Before onset, ophthalmopathy was predicted by the model a median 6.5 months earlier.

CDR1 DFQATT and CDR2 SNEGSKA come from the germline V gene (reference sequence). This CDR3 has 16 amino acids. Trimming removed 4 bases from V and 3 bases from J, with 21 bases in between. Clinical symptoms, serum thyroxine and TRAb, thyroid ultrasound and orbital computed tomography together formed the diagnostic basis. The J gene is TRBJ1-2, the V gene TRBV20-1; the D is unclear. Sequencing used blood. The TCR sequence derives from a woman aged 18-29 years with Graves' hyperthyroidism. The DNA of the CDR3 is TGCAGTGCTACACCCCAAGATCATAGGGTAGACTATGGCTACACCTTC. This sequence encodes CSATPQDHRVDYGYTF.